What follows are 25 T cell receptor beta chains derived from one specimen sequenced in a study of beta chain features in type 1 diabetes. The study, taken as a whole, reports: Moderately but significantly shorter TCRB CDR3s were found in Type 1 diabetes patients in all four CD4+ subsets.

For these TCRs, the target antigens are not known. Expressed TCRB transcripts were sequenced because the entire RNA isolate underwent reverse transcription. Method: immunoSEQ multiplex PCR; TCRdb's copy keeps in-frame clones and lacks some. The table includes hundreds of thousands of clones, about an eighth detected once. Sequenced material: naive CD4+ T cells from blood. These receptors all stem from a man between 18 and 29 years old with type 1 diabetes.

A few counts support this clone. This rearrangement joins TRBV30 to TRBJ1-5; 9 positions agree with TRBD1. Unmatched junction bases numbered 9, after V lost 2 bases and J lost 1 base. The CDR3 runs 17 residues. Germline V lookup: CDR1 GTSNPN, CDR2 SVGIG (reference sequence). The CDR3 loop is CAWSPWGQGDSNQPQHF. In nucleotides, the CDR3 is TGTGCCTGGAGTCCTTGGGGACAGGGTGACAGCAATCAGCCCCAGCATTTT.

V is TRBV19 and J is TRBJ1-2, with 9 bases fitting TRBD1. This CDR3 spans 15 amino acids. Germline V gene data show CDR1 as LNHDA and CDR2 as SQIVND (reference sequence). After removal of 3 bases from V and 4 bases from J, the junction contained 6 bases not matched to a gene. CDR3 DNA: TGTGCCAGTAGTATGGGACAGGGCTATTTCTATGGCTACACCTTC. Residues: CASSMGQGYFYGYTF.

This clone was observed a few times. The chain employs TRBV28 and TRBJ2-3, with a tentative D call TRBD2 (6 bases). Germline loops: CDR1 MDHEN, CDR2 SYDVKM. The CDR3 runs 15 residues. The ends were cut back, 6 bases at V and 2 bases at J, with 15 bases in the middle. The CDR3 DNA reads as TGTGCCAGCAGCCGAGGGAGGACGTCCACAGATACGCAGTATTTT. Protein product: CASSRGRTSTDTQYF.

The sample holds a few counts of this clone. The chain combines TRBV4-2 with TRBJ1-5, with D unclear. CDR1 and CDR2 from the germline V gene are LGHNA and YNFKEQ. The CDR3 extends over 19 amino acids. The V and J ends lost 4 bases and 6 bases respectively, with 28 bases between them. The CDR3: CASSPTGDWTGLASQPQHF. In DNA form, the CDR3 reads TGTGCCAGCAGCCCAACGGGCGATTGGACGGGATTGGCCAGTCAGCCCCAGCATTTT.

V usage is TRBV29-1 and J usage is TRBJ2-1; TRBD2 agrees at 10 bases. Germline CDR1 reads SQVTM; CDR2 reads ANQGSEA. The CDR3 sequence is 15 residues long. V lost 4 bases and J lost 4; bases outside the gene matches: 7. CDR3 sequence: CSVVTGTSAYNEQFF. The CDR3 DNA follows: TGCAGCGTTGTGACCGGGACTAGCGCTTACAATGAGCAGTTCTTC.

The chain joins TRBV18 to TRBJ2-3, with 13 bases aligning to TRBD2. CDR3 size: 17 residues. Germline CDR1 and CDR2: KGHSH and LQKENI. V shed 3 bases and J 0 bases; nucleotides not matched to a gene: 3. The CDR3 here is CASSPGTSGASTDTQYF. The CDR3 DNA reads TGTGCCAGCTCACCGGGGACTAGCGGGGCTAGCACAGATACGCAGTATTTT.

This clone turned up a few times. CDR3 in amino acids: CASSSGGNSPLHF. Written as DNA, the CDR3 is TGTGCCAGTAGCTCAGGGGGAAATTCACCCCTCCACTTT. The J gene is TRBJ1-6, the V gene TRBV19; TRBD1 matches 7 bases. Germline trimming cut 6 bases from V and 7 bases from J; bases unmatched to any gene: 3. This CDR3 is built from 13 residues. Per the germline V gene, CDR1 is LNHDA and CDR2 is SQIVND (reference sequence).

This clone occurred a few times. The CDR3 sequence is CAWTTGTSYNSPLHF. CDR3 DNA: TGTGCCTGGACAACCGGGACAAGCTATAATTCACCCCTCCACTTT. V is TRBV30 and J is TRBJ1-6; D possibly corresponds to TRBD1 (6 bases). With 4 bases removed from V and 3 bases from J, the gap between germline ends came to 13 bases. The CDR3 loop spans 15 amino acids. In germline, CDR1 is GTSNPN, CDR2 SVGIG (reference sequence).

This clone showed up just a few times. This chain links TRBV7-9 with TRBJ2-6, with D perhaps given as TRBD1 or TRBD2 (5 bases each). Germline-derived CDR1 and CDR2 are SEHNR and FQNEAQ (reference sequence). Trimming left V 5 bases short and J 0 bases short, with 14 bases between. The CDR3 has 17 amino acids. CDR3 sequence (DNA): TGTGCCAGCAGCCCCGTGAGTGGGACCTCTGGGGCCAACGTCCTGACTTTC. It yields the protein CASSPVSGTSGANVLTF. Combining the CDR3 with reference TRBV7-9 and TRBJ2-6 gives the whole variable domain DTGVSQNPRHKITKRGQNVTFRCDPISEHNRLYWYRQTLGQGPEFLTYFQNEAQLEKSRLLSDRFSAERPKGSFSTLEIQRTEQGDSAMYLCASSPVSGTSGANVLTFGAGSRLTVL.

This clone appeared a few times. The CDR3 sequence is CASSLSGTLHF. In DNA, the CDR3 is TGTGCCAGCAGCTTATCCGGGACACTCCACTTT. The chain is built from TRBV7-9 and TRBJ1-6; D may be TRBD1 (6 bases). V was clipped by 2 bases and J by 16 bases, with 9 bases between them. In germline, CDR1 is SEHNR, CDR2 FQNEAQ (reference sequence). The CDR3 has 11 residues.

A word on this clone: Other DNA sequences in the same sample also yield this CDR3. The CDR3 nucleotides read TGTGCCAGCAGCGCCACTAGCGGCACAGATACGCAGTATTTT. Encoded protein: CASSATSGTDTQYF. The chain uses TRBV7-9 and TRBJ2-3, with 7 bases fitting TRBD2. Germline loops: CDR1 SEHNR, CDR2 FQNEAQ (reference sequence). The CDR3 loop spans 14 amino acids. After removal of 5 bases from V and 1 base from J, the junction contained 3 bases not matched to a gene.

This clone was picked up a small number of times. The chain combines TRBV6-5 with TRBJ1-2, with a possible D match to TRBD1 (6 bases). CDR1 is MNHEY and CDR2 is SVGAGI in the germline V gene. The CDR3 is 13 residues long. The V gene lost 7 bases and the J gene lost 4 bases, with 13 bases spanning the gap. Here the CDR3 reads CASTRGGPYGYTF. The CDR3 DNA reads TGTGCCAGCACTCGAGGGGGTCCCTATGGCTACACCTTC.

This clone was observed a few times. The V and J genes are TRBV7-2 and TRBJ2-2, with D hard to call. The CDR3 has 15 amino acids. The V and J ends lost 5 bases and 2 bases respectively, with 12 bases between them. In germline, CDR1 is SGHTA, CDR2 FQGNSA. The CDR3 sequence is CASSPDVLNTGELFF. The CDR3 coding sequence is TGTGCCAGCAGCCCAGACGTTCTTAACACCGGGGAGCTGTTTTTT.

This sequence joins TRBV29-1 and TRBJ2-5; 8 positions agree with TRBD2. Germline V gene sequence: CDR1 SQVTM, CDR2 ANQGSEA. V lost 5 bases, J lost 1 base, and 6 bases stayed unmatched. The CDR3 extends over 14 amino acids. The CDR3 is CSVRRGALQETQYF. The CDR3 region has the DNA TGCAGCGTTAGGCGGGGGGCCCTCCAAGAGACCCAGTACTTC.

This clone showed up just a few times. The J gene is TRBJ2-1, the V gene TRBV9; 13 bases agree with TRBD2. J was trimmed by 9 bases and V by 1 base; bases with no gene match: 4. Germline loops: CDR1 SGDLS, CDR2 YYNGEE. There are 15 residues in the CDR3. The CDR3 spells CASSVMTSGGTEQFF. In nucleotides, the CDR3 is TGTGCCAGCAGCGTAATGACTAGCGGGGGGACTGAGCAGTTCTTC.

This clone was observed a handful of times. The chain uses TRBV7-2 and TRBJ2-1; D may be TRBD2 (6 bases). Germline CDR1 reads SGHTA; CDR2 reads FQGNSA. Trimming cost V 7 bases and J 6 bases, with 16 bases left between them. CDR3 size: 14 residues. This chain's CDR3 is CASTQGGGFNEQFF. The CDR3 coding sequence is TGTGCCAGCACCCAGGGAGGAGGGTTCAATGAGCAGTTCTTC. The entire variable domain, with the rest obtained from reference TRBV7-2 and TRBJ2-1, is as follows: GAGVSQSPSNKVTEKGKDVELRCDPISGHTALYWYRQSLGQGLEFLIYFQGNSAPDKSGLPSDRFSAERTGGSVSTLTIQRTQQEDSAVYLCASTQGGGFNEQFFGPGTRLTVL.

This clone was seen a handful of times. The CDR3 region is CASQGEFTGELFF. Here the CDR3 DNA reads TGTGCCAGCCAGGGGGAGTTCACCGGGGAGCTGTTTTTT. The V and J genes are TRBV25-1 and TRBJ2-2; TRBD1 agrees at 7 bases. The CDR3 runs to 13 residues. Germline CDR1 reads MGHDK; CDR2 reads SYGVNS. J lost 4 bases, V lost 8 bases, and 4 bases had no gene match.

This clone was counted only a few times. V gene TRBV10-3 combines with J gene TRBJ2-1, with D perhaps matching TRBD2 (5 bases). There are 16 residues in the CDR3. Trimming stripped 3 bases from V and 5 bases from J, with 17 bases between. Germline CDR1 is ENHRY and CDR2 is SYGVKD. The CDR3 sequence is CAISDHTGIIDNEQFF. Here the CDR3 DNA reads TGTGCCATCAGTGACCACACCGGGATTATAGACAATGAGCAGTTCTTC.

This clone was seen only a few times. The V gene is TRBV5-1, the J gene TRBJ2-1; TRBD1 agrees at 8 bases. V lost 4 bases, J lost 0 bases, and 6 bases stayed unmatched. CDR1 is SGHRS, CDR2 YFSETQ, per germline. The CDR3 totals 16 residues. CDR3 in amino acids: CASSLYRGSSYNEQFF. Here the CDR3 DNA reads TGCGCCAGCAGCCTGTACAGGGGGAGCTCCTACAATGAGCAGTTCTTC.

This CDR3 is CASSPRGSTDTQYF. In DNA form, the CDR3 reads TGTGCCAGCAGCCCCAGGGGTAGCACAGATACGCAGTATTTT. The V gene is TRBV7-2, the J gene TRBJ2-3; D may be TRBD1 (6 bases). The V and J ends lost 5 bases and 0 bases respectively, with 9 bases between them. The CDR3 consists of 14 residues. In germline, CDR1 is SGHTA, CDR2 FQGNSA.

CDR3 residues: CASMRQLDTGELFF. The CDR3, as DNA: TGTGCCAGCATGAGGCAGCTTGACACCGGGGAGCTGTTTTTT. The chain is built from TRBV28 and TRBJ2-2, with D uncertain. The V end was cut by 7 bases, the J end by 3 bases, with 12 bases between. The CDR3 sequence is 14 residues long. Germline CDR1 MDHEN, CDR2 SYDVKM.

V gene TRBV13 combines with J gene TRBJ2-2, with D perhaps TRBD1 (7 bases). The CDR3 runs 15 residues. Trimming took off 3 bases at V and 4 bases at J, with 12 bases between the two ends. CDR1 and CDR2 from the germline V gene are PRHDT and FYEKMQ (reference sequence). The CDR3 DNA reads TGTGCCAGCAGCTTGACAGGGACTCGCACCGGGGAGCTGTTTTTT. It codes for CASSLTGTRTGELFF.

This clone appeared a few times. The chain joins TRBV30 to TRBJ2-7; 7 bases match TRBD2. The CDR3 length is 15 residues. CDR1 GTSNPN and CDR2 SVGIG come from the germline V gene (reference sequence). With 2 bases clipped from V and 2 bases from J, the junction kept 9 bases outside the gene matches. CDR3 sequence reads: CAWSSRTRAPYEQYF. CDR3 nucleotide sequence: TGTGCCTGGAGTTCACGGACTAGGGCCCCCTACGAGCAGTACTTC.

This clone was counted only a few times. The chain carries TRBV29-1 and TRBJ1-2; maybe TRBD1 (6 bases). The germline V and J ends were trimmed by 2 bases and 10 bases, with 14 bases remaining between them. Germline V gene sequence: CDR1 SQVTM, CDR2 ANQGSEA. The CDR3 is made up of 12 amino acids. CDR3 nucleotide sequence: TGCAGCGTTGAAACACAGGGTGAAGTCTACACCTTC. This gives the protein CSVETQGEVYTF.

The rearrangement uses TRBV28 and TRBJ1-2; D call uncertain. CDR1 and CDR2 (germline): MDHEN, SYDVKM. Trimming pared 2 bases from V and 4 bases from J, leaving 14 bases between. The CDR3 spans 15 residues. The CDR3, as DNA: TGTGCCAGCAGTTTAAGGTTCGGTGGAAGCTATGGCTACACCTTC. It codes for CASSLRFGGSYGYTF.